The 25 T cell receptor beta chains in this list originate from one sample, sequenced in a study of radiation and T cells in renal cell carcinoma (dated by TCRdb to the early 2020s). The meaning of the sample's time point label: tumor resected at nephrectomy. Explained via the paper, the treatment or condition label denotes: 15 Gy SBRT to primary tumor, nephrectomy 4 weeks later. Libraries were made using the immunoSEQ multiplex PCR assay. TCRdb mirrors the immuneACCESS table, restricted to in-frame sequences. Some clones are absent from its copies; in checked studies, under half trace to an unresolved V gene, and the reason for the others is unknown. This sample is represented by almost 20,000 clones; less than 70% of them were singletons. The ten largest clones represent under 15% of the sample. The starting material was tumor tissue, obtained from a patient whose treatment included radiotherapy and nephrectomy. The source of these receptors is a woman in her 70s with renal cell carcinoma.

The chain is built from TRBV7-2 and TRBJ1-2; weak D call: TRBD1 (5 bases). The CDR3 is made up of 14 amino acids. CDR1 and CDR2 (germline): SGHTA, FQGNSA. Trimming pared 6 bases from V and 4 bases from J, leaving 15 bases between. Here the CDR3 DNA reads TGTGCCAGCAGTCCTTTCACAGGCGGCTATGGCTACACCTTC. Its translation: CASSPFTGGYGYTF.

Only a few counts were recorded for this clone. The V and J genes are TRBV5-8 and TRBJ2-7, with D uncertain. This CDR3 has 13 residues. Trimming shortened V by 1 base and J by 4 bases, and 9 bases separated the two germline ends. CDR1 is SGHTS and CDR2 is YDEGEE in the germline V gene. CDR3 coding DNA: TGTGCCAGCAGCTTGATTCATATTTACGAGCAGTACTTC. Translating gives CASSLIHIYEQYF.

About this clone: A much larger clone sits a single nucleotide away, making a read error possible. The V call is TRBV5-4, the J call TRBJ1-1; D uncertain. This CDR3 spans 16 amino acids. CDR1 and CDR2 (germline): SGHNT, YYREEE (reference sequence). V was pared by 4 bases and J by 5 bases, with 21 bases between. The CDR3, as DNA: TGTGCCAGCAGCCAAGATAGTGGAGGGTTTGGGACTGAAGCTTTCTTT. Translation gives CASSQDSGGFGTEAFF.

The CDR3: CASFGGPGNTIYF. The CDR3 bases are TGTGCCAGCTTCGGGGGACCGGGAAACACCATATATTTT. The chain combines TRBV2 with TRBJ1-3; a weak D match, TRBD1 (5 bases). Germline CDR1 reads SNHLY; CDR2 reads FYNNEI. Trimming cost V 8 bases and J 4 bases, with 12 bases left between them. The CDR3 length is 13 residues.

This clone was seen a few times. The V call is TRBV28, the J call TRBJ1-6; tentative D call: TRBD1 (6 bases). This CDR3 has 15 amino acids. Between the trimmed V and J ends, which lost 3 bases and 5 bases, there was a span of 11 bases. Looked up from germline, CDR1 is MDHEN and CDR2 is SYDVKM. CDR3 loop: CASSFLGHHNSPLHF. The CDR3 nucleotides are TGTGCCAGCAGTTTCTTGGGACACCATAATTCACCCCTCCACTTT.

The rearrangement joins TRBV7-9 to TRBJ1-4, with 9 bases matching TRBD1. CDR3 length: 16 amino acids. V dropped 1 base and J dropped 7; count of bases not matched to a gene: 7. Germline V gene sequence: CDR1 SEHNR, CDR2 FQNEAQ (reference sequence). CDR3 sequence reads: CASSLGSGTGFEKLFF. In DNA, the CDR3 is TGTGCCAGCAGCTTAGGCTCGGGGACAGGGTTTGAAAAACTGTTTTTT.

V is TRBV7-2 and J is TRBJ1-5, with 11 bases matching TRBD1. J gave up 7 bases and V 3 bases, and 8 bases lay outside the gene matches. The CDR3 covers 16 residues. Germline CDR1 and CDR2: SGHTA and FQGNSA. CDR3 in amino acids: CASSFKQDRGLQPQHF. For the CDR3, the DNA is TGTGCCAGCAGCTTTAAACAGGACAGGGGGCTGCAGCCCCAGCATTTT.

The chain has TRBV7-2 and TRBJ2-7; perhaps TRBD1 as D (6 bases). V was cut by 4 bases and J by 7 bases, with 11 bases left in between. Per the germline V gene, CDR1 is SGHTA and CDR2 is FQGNSA. This CDR3 spans 12 amino acids. The CDR3 nucleotides read TGTGCCAGCAGCTCTCCTGGGACAGAGCAGTACTTC. Translated, it gives CASSSPGTEQYF.

V is TRBV28 and J is TRBJ1-5; 11 bases agree with TRBD1. V dropped 2 bases and J dropped 2; count of bases not matched to a gene: 2. Germline V gene lookup returns CDR1 MDHEN and CDR2 SYDVKM. This CDR3 has 16 amino acids. The CDR3 region has the DNA TGTGCCAGCAGTTTAGGGACAGGGGGGGGCAATCAGCCCCAGCATTTT. Translated, it gives CASSLGTGGGNQPQHF.

V gene TRBV5-1 combines with J gene TRBJ2-5; perhaps TRBD1 as D (5 bases). V was cut by 1 base and J by 4 bases, with 20 bases left in between. Germline V gives CDR1 SGHRS, CDR2 YFSETQ. This CDR3 region has 17 residues. DNA of the CDR3: TGCGCCAGCAGCTTGATTGGCCAGGGTCGGTCAAGAGAGACCCAGTACTTC. Amino acids: CASSLIGQGRSRETQYF.

The genes are TRBV7-9 and TRBJ2-1; no definite D call. Trimming took 10 bases from V and 7 from J, leaving 14 bases between them. The germline gives CDR1 SEHNR, CDR2 FQNEAQ (reference sequence). The CDR3 extends over 12 amino acids. This chain's CDR3 is CATKNQINEQFF. CDR3 DNA: TGTGCCACCAAAAATCAAATAAATGAGCAGTTCTTC. The whole variable domain, remainder taken from reference TRBV7-9 and TRBJ2-1, is DTGVSQNPRHKITKRGQNVTFRCDPISEHNRLYWYRQTLGQGPEFLTYFQNEAQLEKSRLLSDRFSAERPKGSFSTLEIQRTEQGDSAMYLCATKNQINEQFFGPGTRLTVL.

The chain uses TRBV2 and TRBJ1-6, with TRBD1 matching over 7 bases. This CDR3 has 15 amino acids. V gave up 1 base and J gave up 11 bases; unmatched junction bases: 8. Germline V gene data show CDR1 as SNHLY and CDR2 as FYNNEI. In DNA, the CDR3 is TGTGCCAGCAGTGAAGTAAAGACAGGGAGGGCACCCCTCCACTTT. Translated, it gives CASSEVKTGRAPLHF.

The rearrangement joins TRBV4-2 to TRBJ2-3; D may be TRBD1 (5 bases). CDR1 is LGHNA and CDR2 is YNFKEQ in the germline V gene. V was shortened by 1 base and J by 4 bases, with 9 bases between the two germline ends. The CDR3 totals 14 residues. CDR3 in amino acids: CASSQGRDSDTQYF. The CDR3 DNA reads as TGTGCCAGCAGCCAAGGCAGGGATTCAGATACGCAGTATTTT.

Worth noting for this clone: One end of the junction varies from germline; a read error may be responsible. This chain links TRBV7-7 with TRBJ1-5; the D is unclear. The CDR3 is 15 amino acids. Germline V gene sequence: CDR1 SSHAT, CDR2 FNYEAQ (reference sequence). The CDR3 spells CASSLEETVNQPQHF. In DNA, the CDR3 is TGTGCTAGCAGCTTAGAAGAGACCGTCAATCAGCCCCAGCATTTT.

The chain carries TRBV7-2 and TRBJ1-2, with D unclear. The germline V gene has CDR1 SGHTA and CDR2 FQGNSA. CDR3 length: 15 amino acids. V was clipped by 5 bases and J by 1 base, with 14 bases between them. CDR3 protein: CASSLGEGRNYGYTF. The CDR3 bases are TGTGCCAGCAGCCTTGGCGAAGGGCGTAACTATGGCTACACCTTC.

This chain links TRBV5-4 with TRBJ2-1, with TRBD2 matching over 7 bases. The CDR3 contains 15 residues. CDR1 is SGHNT, CDR2 YYREEE, per germline (reference sequence). The trim removed 3 bases at V and 3 bases at J, leaving 6 bases unmatched. The CDR3 spells CASSWDGGSYNEQFF. CDR3 DNA sequence: TGTGCCAGCAGCTGGGACGGGGGGAGCTACAATGAGCAGTTCTTC. The full variable domain, its missing parts supplied by reference TRBV5-4 and TRBJ2-1, is ETGVTQSPTHLIKTRGQQVTLRCSSQSGHNTVSWYQQALGQGPQFIFQYYREEENGRGNFPPRFSGLQFPNYSSELNVNALELDDSALYLCASSWDGGSYNEQFFGPGTRLTVL.

This clone is deemed medium-sized. The rearrangement uses TRBV2 and TRBJ2-7, with D maybe TRBD2 (8 bases). The germline V gene encodes CDR1 SNHLY and CDR2 FYNNEI. V was trimmed by 10 bases and J by 2 bases, leaving 27 bases between them. The CDR3 runs 17 residues. This CDR3 is CAITTGKSGGATYEQYF. CDR3 in DNA: TGTGCCATTACGACAGGGAAAAGCGGGGGAGCTACCTACGAGCAGTACTTC.

The CDR3 sequence: CASSSRVLQETQYF. CDR3 in DNA: TGCGCCAGCAGCTCCAGGGTGCTCCAAGAGACCCAGTACTTC. This rearrangement joins TRBV5-1 to TRBJ2-5; D perhaps matches TRBD1 (5 bases). The CDR3 is 14 amino acids. V lost 3 bases and J 1 base, leaving 10 bases between the germline ends. Germline CDR1 reads SGHRS; CDR2 reads YFSETQ.

The chain couples TRBV6-1 to TRBJ2-7, with TRBD1 matching over 9 bases. Germline CDR1 is MNHNS and CDR2 is SASEGT. This CDR3 has 14 residues. Losses at the gene ends were 5 bases for V and 3 bases for J; bases not matched to a gene: 5. The CDR3: CASSLTGGRYEQYF. The CDR3 nucleotides read TGTGCCAGCAGTTTGACAGGGGGACGCTACGAGCAGTACTTC.

This clone is termed medium-sized (0.01 to 0.1%). The V and J genes are TRBV7-2 and TRBJ2-7; 9 bases fit TRBD1. Germline CDR1 is SGHTA and CDR2 is FQGNSA. The J segment lost 2 bases and the V segment lost 5 bases, leaving 4 bases of the junction unmatched. The CDR3 consists of 14 residues. CDR3 nucleotides: TGTGCCAGCAGCCTCCGGACAGGGGCCTACGAGCAGTACTTC. Translated: CASSLRTGAYEQYF.

The genes are TRBV11-2 and TRBJ2-1, with D possibly being TRBD1 (5 bases). CDR3 length: 14 residues. Looked up from germline, CDR1 is SGHAT and CDR2 is FQNNGV. Trimming took off 0 bases at V and 8 bases at J, with 11 bases between the two ends. In DNA, the CDR3 is TGTGCCAGCAGCTTAGACAGGGTTATCGATGAGCAGTTCTTC. Its protein product is CASSLDRVIDEQFF.

The chain links TRBV7-2 to TRBJ1-1; no reliable D call. With 1 base removed from V and 9 bases from J, the gap between germline ends came to 12 bases. Germline lookup yields CDR1 SGHTA and CDR2 FQGNSA. This CDR3 region has 13 residues. The CDR3 DNA sequence: TGTGCCAGCAGCTTAGGACGGGGAGTTCAAGCTTTCTTT. Encoded protein: CASSLGRGVQAFF.

The genes are TRBV7-3 and TRBJ1-6; D may be TRBD1 (6 bases). Between the trimmed V and J ends, which lost 3 bases and 10 bases, there was a span of 10 bases. This CDR3 is built from 13 residues. CDR1 and CDR2 (germline): SGHTA, FQGTGA. The CDR3 DNA reads TGTGCCAGCAGCTTCGGACAGACGTCACCCCTCCACTTT. It codes for CASSFGQTSPLHF.

This clone was seen a handful of times. This chain uses TRBV30 with TRBJ1-4; TRBD1 aligns across 9 bases. The V gene end was trimmed by 7 bases and the J gene end by 8 bases; junction bases not matched to a gene: 11. This CDR3 comprises 14 residues. Germline V gene data show CDR1 as GTSNPN and CDR2 as SVGIG (reference sequence). The CDR3 spells CASAGGTGREKLFF. The CDR3 bases are TGTGCCTCCGCCGGGGGGACAGGGCGGGAAAAACTGTTTTTT.

This chain joins TRBV30 and TRBJ2-5; TRBD1 aligns across 8 bases. Germline V gene lookup returns CDR1 GTSNPN and CDR2 SVGIG (reference sequence). V shed 3 bases, J shed 2 bases, and the junction held 2 bases outside the gene matches. This CDR3 is 13 amino acids long. The CDR3 loop reads CAWRTGEQETQYF. The CDR3 DNA is TGTGCCTGGAGGACAGGGGAACAAGAGACCCAGTACTTC.